One and the same sample provided the 30 T cell receptor beta chains below, sequenced in a study of CD8 T cells in Susac syndrome (dated by TCRdb to the late 2010s). Library construction relied on the immunoSEQ multiplex PCR assay. RNA was extracted using the RNeasy kit, and about 0.5 to 1 ug of the RNA was reverse transcribed with random hexamers. TCRdb reran the public reads through fastp at Q25 and MiXCR, keeping productive beta chains. Merged by CDR3 protein, the rows form single entries marked with the most common genes and DNA. For this sample the table gives about 73,000 distinct CDR3 sequences, of which about 94% were detected only once. The top ten hold around 0.4% of the sample. The sequenced sample consisted of CD8+ T cells from PBMCs. Source of these receptors: a human donor with multiple sclerosis.

V is TRBV30 and J is TRBJ2-2; perhaps D is TRBD1 or TRBD2 (6 bases each). From germline, CDR1 is GTSNPN and CDR2 SVGIG (reference sequence). This CDR3 is built from 16 residues. Trimming took off 4 bases at V and 3 bases at J, with 18 bases between the two ends. In DNA, the CDR3 is TGTGCCTGGACCCCTGTCGGAGGGGGTTACACCGGGGAGCTGTTTTTT. Translating it yields CAWTPVGGGYTGELFF.

The V call is TRBV11-2, the J call TRBJ1-4; 7 bases map to TRBD1. J gave up 9 bases and V 4 bases, and 8 bases lay outside the gene matches. This CDR3 contains 14 residues. Germline CDR1 and CDR2: SGHAT and FQNNGV. Here the CDR3 DNA reads TGTGCCAGCAGCTCAACCTTAGGGGGCAAAAAACTGTTTTTT. It yields the protein CASSSTLGGKKLFF.

V usage is TRBV5-4 and J usage is TRBJ2-7, with D perhaps being TRBD1 or TRBD2 (6 bases each). V was trimmed by 6 bases and J by 0 bases, leaving 13 bases between them. CDR3 length equals 14 residues. Germline values: CDR1 SGHNT, CDR2 YYREEE (reference sequence). This chain's CDR3 is CASNQGRGSYEQYF. The CDR3 nucleotides read TGTGCCAGCAACCAGGGGCGGGGCTCCTACGAGCAGTACTTC.

V usage is TRBV4-1 and J usage is TRBJ2-7; either TRBD1 or TRBD2 may supply D (6 bases each). Deletions cut 0 bases from V and 5 bases from J, with 14 bases between. Germline V gives CDR1 MGHRA, CDR2 YSYEKL. The CDR3 has 15 residues. The CDR3 spells CASSQEEGGLNEQYF. The CDR3 coding sequence is TGCGCCAGCAGCCAAGAGGAGGGGGGCCTCAACGAGCAGTACTTC.

The rearrangement links TRBV4-3 to TRBJ2-3; D uncertain. CDR1 is LGHNA and CDR2 is YSLEER in the germline V gene. This CDR3 has 13 residues. Between the trimmed V and J ends, which lost 1 base and 2 bases, there was a span of 4 bases. The CDR3 region has the DNA TGCGCCAGCAGCCAAGCCCCCACAGATACGCAGTATTTT. This codes for CASSQAPTDTQYF.

This chain connects TRBV12-3 or TRBV12-4 to TRBJ2-3, with a possible D match to TRBD2 (6 bases). This CDR3 has 14 residues. V lost 7 bases and J 2 bases, leaving 13 bases between the germline ends. In DNA form, the CDR3 reads TGTGCCAGCACCCTCGGACTATACACAGATACGCAGTATTTT. As protein: CASTLGLYTDTQYF.

This clonotype was recorded once. The chain couples TRBV9 to TRBJ2-1; no clear D gene. This CDR3 comprises 15 residues. The V gene lost 1 base and the J gene lost 8 bases, with 16 bases spanning the gap. Germline CDR1 reads SGDLS; CDR2 reads YYNGEE. In DNA, the CDR3 is TGTGCCAGCAGCGTAACGAGGACCGCCCAGCATGAGCAGTTCTTC. Its protein is CASSVTRTAQHEQFF.

J is TRBJ2-7 and V is TRBV7-2; D is uncertain. Germline values: CDR1 SGHTA, CDR2 FQGNSA. Trimming took off 4 bases at V and 7 bases at J, with 17 bases between the two ends. There are 14 residues in the CDR3. The CDR3, as DNA: TGTGCCAGCAGCTCAGGTCGACTTCTAGAGGAGCAGTACTTC. Protein: CASSSGRLLEEQYF.

The chain has TRBV9 and TRBJ1-1; 11 bases are shared with TRBD1. Trimming cost V 4 bases and J 0 bases; bases outside gene matches: 5. The CDR3 contains 16 residues. Germline-derived CDR1 and CDR2 are SGDLS and YYNGEE. This CDR3 reads CASSPPGQGVNTEAFF. CDR3 bases: TGTGCCAGCAGCCCGCCGGGACAGGGGGTGAACACTGAAGCTTTCTTT.

For the CDR3, the DNA is TGTGCCAGCAGCCCCATCGGGGATGCCAATAGCGAGCAGTACTTC. Translation gives CASSPIGDANSEQYF. V is TRBV3-1 and J is TRBJ2-7; the D gene is possibly TRBD2 (5 bases). The CDR3 is 15 residues long. The V gene lost 4 bases and the J gene lost 6 bases, with 19 bases spanning the gap. Germline V CDR1 and CDR2: LGHDT, YNNKEL (reference sequence).

V gene TRBV27 combines with J gene TRBJ2-3, with TRBD1 matching over 7 bases. CDR3 length: 14 residues. The germline gives CDR1 MNHEY, CDR2 SMNVEV (reference sequence). After removal of 4 bases from V and 2 bases from J, the junction contained 3 bases not matched to a gene. In DNA form, the CDR3 reads TGTGCCAGCAGTTCGGGACAGCTCACAGATACGCAGTATTTT. It encodes CASSSGQLTDTQYF.

The chain joins TRBV5-1 to TRBJ2-1, with 12 bases identical to TRBD2. The V and J ends lost 3 bases and 3 bases, in that order; junction bases with no gene match: 10. CDR1 SGHRS and CDR2 YFSETQ come from the germline V gene. The CDR3 runs to 18 residues. The CDR3 loop reads CASSSRLAGAPGYNEQFF. The CDR3 DNA is TGCGCCAGCAGCTCTAGACTAGCGGGGGCCCCTGGCTACAATGAGCAGTTCTTC.

The chain uses TRBV5-1 and TRBJ1-2; D possibly corresponds to TRBD1 (6 bases). CDR3 size: 12 residues. The germline V gene encodes CDR1 SGHRS and CDR2 YFSETQ. The ends were cut back, 6 bases at V and 2 bases at J, with 8 bases in the middle. In nucleotides, the CDR3 is TGCGCCAGCACGGGACAAAACTATGGCTACACCTTC. Translated: CASTGQNYGYTF.

This sequence joins TRBV20-1 and TRBJ2-7; no clear D gene. V lost 3 bases and J lost 1, with 10 bases in between. From germline, CDR1 is DFQATT and CDR2 SNEGSKA (reference sequence). This CDR3 has 13 residues. Here the CDR3 reads CSARKRNSYEQYF. Here the CDR3 DNA reads TGCAGTGCTAGGAAACGGAATTCCTACGAGCAGTACTTC.

The V and J genes are TRBV6-6 and TRBJ1-5; no reliable D call. Per germline, CDR1 MNHNY and CDR2 SVGAGI (reference sequence). Trimming pared 0 bases from V and 5 bases from J, leaving 11 bases between. There are 15 residues in the CDR3. CDR3 residues: CASSYSNGAYQPQHF. CDR3 nucleotides: TGTGCCAGCAGTTACTCGAACGGAGCGTATCAGCCCCAGCATTTT.

The chain is built from TRBV6-6 and TRBJ2-7; D may be TRBD1 (6 bases). Germline CDR1 reads MNHNY; CDR2 reads SVGAGI (reference sequence). Trimming removed 2 bases from V and 2 bases from J, with 13 bases in between. CDR3 length: 15 amino acids. CDR3 protein: CASSYAQGTTYEQYF. The CDR3, as DNA: TGTGCCAGCAGTTACGCCCAGGGGACCACCTACGAGCAGTACTTC.

This chain joins TRBV3-1 and TRBJ1-1; unclear D gene. This CDR3 comprises 13 residues. The V end was cut by 1 base, the J end by 5 bases, with 8 bases between. Germline CDR1 and CDR2: LGHDT and YNNKEL (reference sequence). The DNA for the CDR3 is TGTGCCAGCAGCCAAGCACGGGGTACTGAAGCTTTCTTT. Translating it yields CASSQARGTEAFF.

This chain joins TRBV7-6 and TRBJ2-5; TRBD2 agrees at 9 bases. The junction had 16 bases not matched to a gene; V was cut back by 5 bases and J by 3 bases. The V gene's germline CDR1 is SGHVS and CDR2 FNYEAQ. This CDR3 is built from 18 residues. DNA of the CDR3: TGTGCCAGCAGCGATGAACCCCCGGGACTAGCATATGAAGAGACCCAGTACTTC. Amino acids: CASSDEPPGLAYEETQYF. Based on the CDR3 plus reference TRBV7-6 and TRBJ2-5, the full variable domain is GAGVSQSPRYKVTKRGQDVALRCDPISGHVSLYWYRQALGQGPEFLTYFNYEAQQDKSGLPNDRFSAERPEGSISTLTIQRTEQRDSAMYRCASSDEPPGLAYEETQYFGPGTRLLVL.

This sequence joins TRBV29-1 and TRBJ2-1, with TRBD2 matching over 9 bases. Trimming cost V 6 bases and J 7 bases; bases outside gene matches: 16. The CDR3 runs 16 residues. Germline CDR1 and CDR2: SQVTM and ANQGSEA. CDR3 protein: CSVPYAGGRAGNEQFF. The CDR3 DNA is TGCAGCGTACCTTACGCCGGCGGGAGGGCCGGGAATGAGCAGTTCTTC.

The rearrangement links TRBV29-1 to TRBJ2-1; 16 nucleotides agree with TRBD2. Germline V gives CDR1 SQVTM, CDR2 ANQGSEA. The CDR3 has 16 amino acids. The junction had 8 bases not matched to a gene; V was cut back by 8 bases and J by 4 bases. DNA for the CDR3: TGCAGCTCCGCCGGGACTAGCGGGGGGGCATACAATGAGCAGTTCTTC. It yields the protein CSSAGTSGGAYNEQFF.

The genes are TRBV12-5 and TRBJ2-7; D is perhaps TRBD1 or TRBD2 (5 bases each). V was trimmed by 0 bases and J by 1 base, leaving 13 bases between them. The CDR3 length is 16 residues. CDR1 and CDR2 from the germline V gene are LGHNT and FRNRAP. The CDR3 region has the DNA TGTGCTAGTGGTTTGGTTGGGACCTATGATTCCTACGAGCAGTACTTC. Amino acids: CASGLVGTYDSYEQYF. The variable domain in full, with the rest retrieved from reference TRBV12-5 and TRBJ2-7, is DARVTQTPRHKVTEMGQEVTMRCQPILGHNTVFWYRQTMMQGLELLAYFRNRAPLDDSGMPKDRFSAEMPDATLATLKIQPSEPRDSAVYFCASGLVGTYDSYEQYFGPGTRLTVT.

This chain uses TRBV4-1 with TRBJ2-1; 7 bases match TRBD2. In germline, CDR1 is MGHRA, CDR2 YSYEKL. V dropped 0 bases and J dropped 9; count of bases not matched to a gene: 2. The CDR3 runs to 13 residues. CDR3 in DNA: TGCGCCAGCAGCCAAGAGACTAGCCGTGAGCAGTTCTTC. Its translation: CASSQETSREQFF.

V usage is TRBV27 and J usage is TRBJ1-2, with TRBD1 as a possible D gene (6 bases). Deletions cut 2 bases from V and 7 bases from J, with 11 bases between. This CDR3 has 13 residues. CDR1 is MNHEY, CDR2 SMNVEV, per germline (reference sequence). Here the CDR3 reads CASSLTRGPGYTF. CDR3 coding DNA: TGTGCCAGCAGTTTAACCAGGGGTCCTGGCTACACCTTC.

This chain joins TRBV6-5 and TRBJ1-2; no definite D call. Trimming stripped 5 bases from V and 6 bases from J, with 16 bases between. CDR3 length: 14 amino acids. In germline, CDR1 is MNHEY, CDR2 SVGAGI. CDR3 amino acids: CASSPLGGYDGYTF. For the CDR3, the DNA is TGTGCCAGCAGTCCCCTAGGTGGGTACGATGGCTACACCTTC.

The chain is built from TRBV29-1 and TRBJ1-2; D gene unclear. This CDR3 spans 15 amino acids. The germline V and J ends were trimmed by 5 bases and 1 base, with 17 bases remaining between them. Germline CDR1 SQVTM, CDR2 ANQGSEA. In DNA, the CDR3 is TGCAGCGTTATCCGGGCTGAGGGCTTTAACTATGGCTACACCTTC. Translating gives CSVIRAEGFNYGYTF.

Worth noting for this clonotype: The final CDR3 position lacks the conserved phenylalanine or tryptophan, pointing to a likely read error. The V call is TRBV6-5, the J call TRBJ2-7; D remains unclear. Per the germline V gene, CDR1 is MNHEY and CDR2 is SVGAGI. CDR3 length: 13 amino acids. V was trimmed by 0 bases and J by 1 base, leaving 4 bases between them. The CDR3 coding sequence is TGTGCCAGCAGTTACTCTGTTTCCTACGAGCAGTACCTC. It encodes CASSYSVSYEQYL.

CDR3 nucleotides: TGTGCCAGCAATCCCGGGACAGGTTACAATGAGCAGTTCTTC. Translating it yields CASNPGTGYNEQFF. This chain uses TRBV28 with TRBJ2-1; 8 bases line up with TRBD1. V lost 7 bases to trimming and J lost 4 bases; unmatched junction nucleotides: 6. This CDR3 spans 14 amino acids. Germline V lookup: CDR1 MDHEN, CDR2 SYDVKM.

The rearrangement links TRBV9 to TRBJ2-5; tentatively, D is TRBD1 (6 bases). This CDR3 has 16 residues. Per the germline V gene, CDR1 is SGDLS and CDR2 is YYNGEE. V was shortened by 3 bases and J by 4 bases, with 19 bases between the two germline ends. CDR3 sequence: CASSGTGNRMGETQYF. CDR3 sequence (DNA): TGTGCCAGCAGCGGAACAGGGAATCGTATGGGAGAGACCCAGTACTTC.

V is TRBV20-1 and J is TRBJ2-2; tentative D call: TRBD1 (6 bases). The CDR3 extends over 15 amino acids. V lost 5 bases and J 3 bases, leaving 16 bases between the germline ends. Germline-derived CDR1 and CDR2 are DFQATT and SNEGSKA (reference sequence). The CDR3 is CSASVRGWDTGELFF. CDR3 nucleotide sequence: TGCAGTGCTTCGGTCAGGGGATGGGACACCGGGGAGCTGTTTTTT.

The chain is built from TRBV27 and TRBJ1-1; D uncertain. Germline values: CDR1 MNHEY, CDR2 SMNVEV (reference sequence). The CDR3 contains 16 residues. Trimming took 0 bases from V and 2 from J, leaving 13 bases between them. The CDR3 nucleotides are TGTGCCAGCAGTTTATCGACTATGGTATTTAACACTGAAGCTTTCTTT. Encoded protein: CASSLSTMVFNTEAFF.